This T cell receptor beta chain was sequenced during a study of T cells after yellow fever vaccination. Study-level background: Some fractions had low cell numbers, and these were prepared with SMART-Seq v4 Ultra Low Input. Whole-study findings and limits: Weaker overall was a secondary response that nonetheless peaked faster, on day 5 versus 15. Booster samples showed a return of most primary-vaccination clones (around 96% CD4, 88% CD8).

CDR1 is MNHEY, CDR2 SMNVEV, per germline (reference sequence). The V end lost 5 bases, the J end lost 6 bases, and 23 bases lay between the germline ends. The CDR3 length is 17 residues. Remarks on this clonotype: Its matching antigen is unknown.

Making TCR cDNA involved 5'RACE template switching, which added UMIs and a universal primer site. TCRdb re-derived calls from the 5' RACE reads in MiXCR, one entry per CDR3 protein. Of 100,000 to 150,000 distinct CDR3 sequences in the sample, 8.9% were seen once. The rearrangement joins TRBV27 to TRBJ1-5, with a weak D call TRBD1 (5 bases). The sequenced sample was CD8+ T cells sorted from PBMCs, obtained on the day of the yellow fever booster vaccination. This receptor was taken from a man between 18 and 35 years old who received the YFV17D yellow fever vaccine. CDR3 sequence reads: CASSSTSGVSFGQPQHF. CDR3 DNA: TGTGCCAGCAGTAGCACCTCGGGGGTCTCCTTCGGTCAGCCCCAGCATTTT.